The rows below give T cell receptor beta chains drawn from one sample of a study of T cell repertoires in cytomegalovirus infection. These receptors' antigens are unknown. Each CDR3 protein is one row after TCRdb ran MiXCR on the reads. The table lists 80,000 or so distinct CDR3 sequences, 20% to 30% of them singletons. Source: CD8+ T cells from cultured PBMCs, taken from culture after CMV antigen stimulation. All receptors come from a human donor in good health (CMV status not recorded). Some clones in this sample may be carry-over from other donors' samples. CDR3s include the opening cysteine and the closing phenylalanine or tryptophan. The D gene is left open where the match is weak. Rows give clone size only sometimes, using once, few, many, or a class for an expanded clone.

TRBV7-2	TRBD2	TRBJ2-7	-	TGTGCCAGCAGCCCGAGGACTAGCGACTACGAGCAGTACTTC	CASSPRTSDYEQYF
TRBV6-6	-	TRBJ1-3	few	TGTGCCAGCACCGAACCTGTTCCGAAAGGGTCTGGAAACACCATATATTTT	CASTEPVPKGSGNTIYF
TRBV7-2	TRBD1	TRBJ2-2	many	TGTGCCAGCAGCTCACGGGACAGGGCAACCGGGGAGCTGTTTTTT	CASSSRDRATGELFF
TRBV30	-	TRBJ1-1	-	TGTGCCTGGAACTTTGTGAACACTGAAGCTTTCTTT	CAWNFVNTEAFF
TRBV12-3/TRBV12-4	-	TRBJ2-1	few	TGTGCCAGCAGTTCCCCCGGGATATACAATGAGCAGTTCTTC	CASSSPGIYNEQFF
TRBV7-3	-	TRBJ2-3	many	TGTGCCAGCAGCTTAGGGGCAGGCTCCTCAGATACGCAGTATTTT	CASSLGAGSSDTQYF
TRBV30	-	TRBJ1-1	few	TGTGCCTGGGCAACCGGAGGGGGGAACACTGAAGCTTTCTTT	CAWATGGGNTEAFF
TRBV24-1	TRBD1	TRBJ1-2	-	TGTGCCACCAGTGATAACGACAGGGGGCCGACAGGCTACACCTTC	CATSDNDRGPTGYTF
TRBV7-7	-	TRBJ1-2	many	TGTGCCAGCAGCCCCCGCGTCGTCGGGGGCCTATTCGCTAACTATGGCTACACCTTC	CASSPRVVGGLFANYGYTF
TRBV9	TRBD1	TRBJ1-1	-	TGTGCCAGCAGCGTGACAGGGGGTGGGCCTGAAGCTTTCTTT	CASSVTGGGPEAFF
TRBV7-8	TRBD2	TRBJ2-1	many	TGTGCCAGCAGCTCCCGGACTAGCGGGAGGGAGGTGCAGTTCTTC	CASSSRTSGREVQFF
TRBV11-2	TRBD2	TRBJ2-3	few	TGTGCCAGCAGCTTAGGACTAGCGGGGGCTAGCACAGATACGCAGTATTTT	CASSLGLAGASTDTQYF
TRBV20-1	-	TRBJ2-7	-	TGCAGTGCTACACCCGGAGGGGCTAGCAGCTACGAGCAGTACTTC	CSATPGGASSYEQYF
TRBV28	TRBD1	TRBJ1-2	few	TGTGCCAGCAGGGGGGACAGGGCTGAGAGTTATGGCTACACCTTC	CASRGDRAESYGYTF
TRBV11-2	-	TRBJ1-3	-	TGTGCCAGCAGGAGGGGAAACACCATATATTTT	CASRRGNTIYF
TRBV27	-	TRBJ2-7	few	TGTGCCAGCAGTTTCTATGTAGCACGCCGGGTCTACGAGCAGTACTTC	CASSFYVARRVYEQYF
TRBV20-1	TRBD1	TRBJ2-4	-	TGCAGTGTCCCGGACAGGGCCCTAAGTCGGGGCATTCAGTACTTC	CSVPDRALSRGIQYF
TRBV20-1	TRBD1	TRBJ2-7	-	TGCAGTGCGTTCGGGACAGGCGACACCTACGAGCAGTACTTC	CSAFGTGDTYEQYF
TRBV28	-	TRBJ1-4	many	TGTGCCAGCAGCCCCCGGGCAAATGAAAAACTGTTTTTT	CASSPRANEKLFF
TRBV9	-	TRBJ1-2	-	TGTGCCAGCAGCGTAGGCCCCACAGGGCCCGACTATGGCTACACCTTC	CASSVGPTGPDYGYTF
TRBV7-8	TRBD1	TRBJ1-1	many	TGTGCCAGCAGCTGGGACAGGGCCGAAGCTTTCTTT	CASSWDRAEAFF
TRBV10-3	-	TRBJ2-1	-	TGTGCCATCTCCCCGGGGGCCAGTGAGCAGTTCTTC	CAISPGASEQFF
TRBV27	TRBD2	TRBJ2-3	many	TGTGCCAGCAGTTTAAACCCCGTGGCTAGCGGGATCTCTAGCACAGATACGCAGTATTTT	CASSLNPVASGISSTDTQYF
TRBV7-2	-	TRBJ2-7	many	TGTGCCAGCAGCTCCTCGGGTTCCTATTACGAGCAGTACTTC	CASSSSGSYYEQYF
TRBV7-3	-	TRBJ2-3	many	TGTGCCAGCAGCTTAACGGGGGGGCCAGATACGCAGTATTTT	CASSLTGGPDTQYF
TRBV20-1	-	TRBJ2-5	few	TGCAGTGCCGAGGCCAGCATGACCCAGTACTTC	CSAEASMTQYF
TRBV5-1	TRBD2	TRBJ2-3	few	TGCGCCAGCAGCTTAGGCCTAGCGGTTTTGGATACGCAGTATTTT	CASSLGLAVLDTQYF
TRBV4-1	TRBD1	TRBJ1-1	few	TGCGCCAGCAGCCAAGAGACGTCAGGGGGCACTGAAGCTTTCTTT	CASSQETSGGTEAFF
TRBV7-9	-	TRBJ1-1	few	TGTGCCAGCAGGGGATTGGTGAACACTGAAGCTTTCTTT	CASRGLVNTEAFF
TRBV7-9	-	TRBJ2-5	-	TGTGCCAGCAGCCCCACTCTAGCGACAGATCAAGAGACCCAGTACTTC	CASSPTLATDQETQYF
TRBV28	-	TRBJ1-1	-	TGTGCCAGCAGTTTACCGGGAACGGACACTGAAGCTTTCTTT	CASSLPGTDTEAFF
TRBV4-1	TRBD1	TRBJ2-2	-	TGCGCCAGCAGCCAAGCGTTGCAGGGGGAAACCGGGGAGCTGTTTTTT	CASSQALQGETGELFF
TRBV15	-	TRBJ2-7	-	TGTGCCACCAGCTACTCAGGGACTCAGGGCGAGCAGTACTTC	CATSYSGTQGEQYF
TRBV29-1	-	TRBJ2-7	-	TGCAGCGTTGAAGAAATGAACTACGAGCAGTACTTC	CSVEEMNYEQYF
TRBV27	-	TRBJ1-5	many	TGTGCCAGCAGCCTCCTTGGGGGGAATCAGCCCCAGCATTTT	CASSLLGGNQPQHF
TRBV4-1	TRBD1	TRBJ2-4	-	TGCGCCTGCAGCCAAGATCCGAGACAGGGAGCCAAAAACATTCAGTACTTC	CACSQDPRQGAKNIQYF
TRBV30	TRBD2	TRBJ2-5	-	TGTGCCCTGGCAGGGCGGGGGGTGGTGGAGACCCAGTACTTC	CALAGRGVVETQYF
TRBV6-2/TRBV6-3	-	TRBJ1-2	-	TGTGCCAGCAGTTACTCGCGGGACACCGGAGCTAACTATGGCTACACCTTC	CASSYSRDTGANYGYTF
TRBV7-6	-	TRBJ2-1	-	TGTGCCAGCAGCTTAGACGGAGGGGTTAGCTCCTACAATGAGCAGTTCTTC	CASSLDGGVSSYNEQFF
TRBV4-3	TRBD2	TRBJ2-7	few	TGCGCCAGCAGCCAGGGGACTAGCGGGTACGAGCAGTACTTC	CASSQGTSGYEQYF
TRBV9	-	TRBJ2-7	-	TGTGCCAGCAGCGTAGATGGCAGCTACGAGCAGTACTTC	CASSVDGSYEQYF
TRBV12-3/TRBV12-4	TRBD1	TRBJ1-6	-	TGTGCCAGCAGTACTCAGACAGGGTTTTATAATTCACCCCTCCACTTT	CASSTQTGFYNSPLHF
TRBV7-6	TRBD2	TRBJ2-5	many	TGTGCCAGCAGCACTAGCGGGAGGGGAGAGACCCAGTACTTC	CASSTSGRGETQYF
TRBV29-1	-	TRBJ1-1	-	TGCAGCGTCCACAGGAACACTGAAGCTTTCTTT	CSVHRNTEAFF
TRBV20-1	TRBD1	TRBJ1-5	-	TGCAGCACCGGGACAGGGGAAATGTATAGCAATCAGCCCCAGCATTTT	CSTGTGEMYSNQPQHF
TRBV28	-	TRBJ1-5	-	TGTGCCAGCAGTTTCGACCTGGGCAATAAGCCCCAGCATTTT	CASSFDLGNKPQHF
TRBV19	TRBD2	TRBJ2-1	few	TGTGCCAGTAGTAATAGCGGGAGACGGAGCGATGAGCAGTTCTTC	CASSNSGRRSDEQFF
TRBV29-1	-	TRBJ1-1	-	TGCAGCGTCGTGGTTGGGGACATTGAAGCTTTCTTT	CSVVVGDIEAFF
TRBV19	-	TRBJ2-7	-	TGTGCCAGTAGTATAGATATTGGAGGGTGGTACGAGCAGTACTTC	CASSIDIGGWYEQYF
TRBV24-1	-	TRBJ2-2	-	TGTGCCACCAGTGATTTGTCTAAAACCGGGGAGCTGTTTTTT	CATSDLSKTGELFF
TRBV4-1	-	TRBJ2-7	many	TGCGCCAGCAGCCAAGATGCCCAGGAGCCCTACGAGCAGTACTTC	CASSQDAQEPYEQYF
TRBV7-2	TRBD1	TRBJ1-2	many	TGTGCCAGCAGCTTAGCCCCTAGAGGGGGCGCGGATGGCTACACCTTC	CASSLAPRGGADGYTF
TRBV11-2	-	TRBJ1-2	few	TGTGCCAGCAGCTTAGATCAGCGGGGTAACTATGGCTACACCTTC	CASSLDQRGNYGYTF
TRBV4-2	-	TRBJ1-3	many	TGTGCCAGCAGCCCCTCCTCGGGGGGGGTGAAAGGAAACACCATATATTTT	CASSPSSGGVKGNTIYF
TRBV7-9	-	TRBJ2-3	many	TGTGCCAGCATCACCTTTGGAGCCATGAATACGCAGTATTTT	CASITFGAMNTQYF